This TCR beta chain was documented in a study of CD8+CD57+ T cells in acquired aplastic anemia. Turning to the study itself: Recorded DNA amounts for sorted CD4+ and CD8+ cells had an average of approximately 3 ug. Study results and limitations: Patients and controls turned out to have approximately 29 CD8+ CDR3 sequences in common. Patient and control CD8+ Simpson's diversity was not significantly different.

Germline V CDR1 and CDR2: SEHNR, FQNEAQ (reference sequence). CDR3 length: 14 amino acids. V lost 4 bases to trimming and J lost 0 bases, with 7 bases between them. For sequencing, patients were chosen who had shown expansion of CD8+CD57+ cells by flow cytometry. There were no patients without severe acquired aplastic anemia. CDR3 and TCR beta VDJ profiling relied on genomic DNA as the template. MiXCR was run by TCRdb on the reads, yielding one entry per CDR3 protein. The data contain about 160,000 distinct CDR3 sequences, 40% to 50% of them singletons. This clonotype was counted ten times or more. Antigen: not known.

What was sequenced was sorted CD4+, CD8+, or CD8+CD57+ T cells (not recorded which) from PBMCs. The sequence came from a human donor with aplastic anemia. The V gene is TRBV7-9, the J gene TRBJ1-5; D uncertain. The CDR3 DNA sequence: TGTGCCAGCAGCTCCGGAGATAGCAATCAGCCCCAGCATTTT. Translation gives CASSSGDSNQPQHF.